The subject of this entry is one TCR beta chain. This sample was taken from a study of T cell repertoires in cytomegalovirus infection. Each CDR3 protein gets one entry after TCRdb re-called the reads with MiXCR. The sample lists more than 400,000 distinct CDR3 sequences; more than 20% were seen once. The source of this sequence is a human donor in good health (CMV status not recorded). Some clones in this sample may be carry-over from other donors' samples. The sample consisted of PBMCs.

The CDR3 nucleotides read TGTGCCAGCAGCCAAAGGGGTGTGGGGTCTGGGGCCAACGTCCTGACTTTC. It specifies CASSQRGVGSGANVLTF. The chain recombines TRBV14 with TRBJ2-6, with a tentative D call TRBD1 (5 bases). CDR1 and CDR2 (germline): SGHDN, FVKESK. The CDR3 has 17 residues. With 2 bases removed from V and 1 base from J, the gap between germline ends came to 12 bases.